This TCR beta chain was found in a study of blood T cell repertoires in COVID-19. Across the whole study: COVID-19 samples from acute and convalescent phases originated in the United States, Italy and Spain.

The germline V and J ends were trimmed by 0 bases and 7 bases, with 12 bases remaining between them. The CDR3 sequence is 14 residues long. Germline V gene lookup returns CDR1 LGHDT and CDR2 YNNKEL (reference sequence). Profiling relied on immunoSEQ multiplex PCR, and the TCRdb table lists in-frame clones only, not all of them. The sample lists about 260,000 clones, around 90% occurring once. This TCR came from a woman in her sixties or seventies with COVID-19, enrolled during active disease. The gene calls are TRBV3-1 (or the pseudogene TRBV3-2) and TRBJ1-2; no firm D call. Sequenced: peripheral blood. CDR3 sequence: CASSQDWALSGYTF. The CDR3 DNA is TGTGCCAGCAGCCAAGATTGGGCCCTCTCTGGCTACACCTTC.